The 6 T cell receptor beta chains presented below share a single source sample, sequenced in a study of vaccination effects on CD4 cells after COVID-19. These receptors lack a known antigen. Before sequencing, viral peptide pools were used by the ViraFEST assay to expand antigen-specific CD4+ T cells. CD4+ T cell isolation took place after less than 13 days of culture. Each participant was administered two doses of either the BNT162b2 or the mRNA-1273 vaccine. Using immunoSEQ multiplex PCR, the repertoire was profiled, and TCRdb retains in-frame clones only, with some absent. The profile shows roughly 70,000 clones, less than 80% of them singletons. The material sequenced was CD4+ T cells from PBMCs cultured with HCoV-OC43 spike peptides, taken after COVID-19 vaccination. As for subset: HCoV-OC43 spike overlapping peptide pool stimulation. Source of these receptors: a human donor who received a COVID-19 vaccine.

The chain uses TRBV10-3 and TRBJ1-2; D gene ambiguous. Deletions cut 3 bases from V and 6 bases from J, with 17 bases between. This CDR3 comprises 15 residues. Germline V CDR1 and CDR2: ENHRY, SYGVKD. CDR3 protein: CAISELSGERDGYTF. For the CDR3, the DNA is TGTGCCATCAGTGAATTGTCGGGCGAGAGGGATGGCTACACCTTC.

The V and J genes are TRBV24-1 and TRBJ1-5; TRBD1 might be the D (6 bases). The CDR3 totals 14 residues. V lost 9 bases, J lost 9 bases, and 20 bases lay in between. Looked up from germline, CDR1 is KGHDR and CDR2 is SFDVKD. CDR3 bases: TGTGCCACCCACGCCGGGCGGGGGCCTGGGCCCCAGCATTTT. This translates into CATHAGRGPGPQHF.

The rearrangement uses TRBV25-1 and TRBJ1-1, with D possibly matching TRBD1 (5 bases). CDR1 and CDR2 from the germline V gene are MGHDK and SYGVNS. The CDR3 spans 17 residues. V gave up 1 base and J gave up 1 base, with 16 bases separating them. The CDR3 region is CASSEWGTARGNTEAFF. The CDR3 DNA is TGTGCCAGCAGTGAATGGGGTACGGCTAGGGGGAACACTGAAGCTTTCTTT.

The chain joins TRBV5-1 to TRBJ2-2; D call uncertain. Looked up from germline, CDR1 is SGHRS and CDR2 is YFSETQ. Trimming pared 0 bases from V and 1 base from J, leaving 7 bases between. The CDR3 sequence is 15 residues long. The CDR3 nucleotides are TGCGCCAGCAGCTTGGGGGTTTTGAACACCGGGGAGCTGTTTTTT. It encodes CASSLGVLNTGELFF. The full variable domain, its missing parts supplied by reference TRBV5-1 and TRBJ2-2, is KAGVTQTPRYLIKTRGQQVTLSCSPISGHRSVSWYQQTPGQGLQFLFEYFSETQRNKGNFPGRFSGRQFSNSRSEMNVSTLELGDSALYLCASSLGVLNTGELFFGEGSRLTVL.

This clone was observed a few times. The CDR3: CASSPGRISYNEQFF. Here the CDR3 DNA reads TGTGCCAGCTCACCGGGACGGATCTCCTACAATGAGCAGTTCTTC. The V gene is TRBV18, the J gene TRBJ2-1; D tentatively reads TRBD1 or TRBD2 (5 bases each). Trimming removed 3 bases at V and 0 bases at J, with 9 bases between. CDR3 length: 15 residues. CDR1 and CDR2 from the germline V gene are KGHSH and LQKENI.

The chain links TRBV7-2 to TRBJ2-5; no clear D gene. The CDR3 totals 13 residues. The V and J ends lost 5 bases and 2 bases respectively, with 9 bases between them. Germline V gives CDR1 SGHTA, CDR2 FQGNSA. The CDR3 bases are TGTGCCAGCAGCCGAGGACGTCAAGAGACCCAGTACTTC. Amino acid sequence: CASSRGRQETQYF.